Shown below are 24 T cell receptor beta chains from a single sample sequenced in a study of blood T cell repertoires in COVID-19. Profiled with immunoSEQ multiplex PCR; TCRdb holds only in-frame clones, not every one. This table holds 65,000 to 85,000 clones, over 70% found once. The sample taken for sequencing was peripheral blood. The receptors were gathered from a man between 45 and 60 years old with active COVID-19.

The chain links TRBV11-3 to TRBJ2-1; 8 bases match TRBD2. V shed 1 base and J 10 bases; nucleotides not matched to a gene: 3. CDR1 and CDR2 from the germline V gene are SGHNT and YENEEA. This CDR3 spans 13 amino acids. The CDR3 sequence: CASSLGGRREQFF. The CDR3 DNA reads as TGTGCCAGCAGCTTAGGCGGGAGGAGGGAGCAGTTCTTC.

V is TRBV6-1 and J is TRBJ2-4; 13 bases line up with TRBD2. The V segment lost 4 bases and the J segment 0 bases; nucleotides outside the gene matches: 3. The CDR3 spans 17 residues. Germline CDR1 is MNHNS and CDR2 is SASEGT. CDR3 sequence (DNA): TGTGCCAGCAGTGCGGGACTAGCGGGGAAAGCCAAAAACATTCAGTACTTC. Protein product: CASSAGLAGKAKNIQYF.

The V gene is TRBV6-2 or TRBV6-3, the J gene TRBJ1-2; D not certain. The V and J ends lost 2 bases and 4 bases respectively, with 8 bases between them. This CDR3 has 13 amino acids. Germline V gives CDR1 MNHEY, CDR2 SVGEGT. The CDR3 DNA follows: TGTGCCAGCAGTTACGATGGGAGCTATGGCTACACCTTC. As protein: CASSYDGSYGYTF.

The chain recombines TRBV3-1 (or the pseudogene TRBV3-2) with TRBJ1-4; D not resolved. CDR1 LGHDT and CDR2 YNNKEL come from the germline V gene (reference sequence). Trimming cost V 4 bases and J 8 bases, with 14 bases left between them. The length of the CDR3 is 14 residues. For the CDR3, the DNA is TGTGCCAGCAGCCGGTCCCGGGAGGGCGAAAAACTGTTTTTT. As protein: CASSRSREGEKLFF.

The chain employs TRBV30 and TRBJ1-6; no reliable D call. This CDR3 has 14 amino acids. Germline CDR1 reads GTSNPN; CDR2 reads SVGIG (reference sequence). V was cut by 2 bases and J by 2 bases, with 7 bases left in between. The CDR3 DNA is TGTGCCTGGAGTACGGGTACCTATAATTCACCCCTCCACTTT. Encoded protein: CAWSTGTYNSPLHF.

V is TRBV7-2 and J is TRBJ2-1, with unresolved D. V was cut by 2 bases and J by 7 bases, with 3 bases left in between. CDR1 is SGHTA and CDR2 is FQGNSA in the germline V gene. CDR3 length: 11 amino acids. The DNA of the CDR3 is TGTGCCAGCAGCTTACAGAATGAGCAGTTCTTC. Translation: CASSLQNEQFF.

The V and J genes are TRBV9 and TRBJ2-7, with D possibly matching TRBD1 (6 bases). V was cut by 4 bases and J by 2 bases, with 13 bases left in between. Germline V gene lookup returns CDR1 SGDLS and CDR2 YYNGEE. The CDR3 has 14 residues. DNA for the CDR3: TGTGCCAGCAGCCCACCACAGGGACCCTACGAGCAGTACTTC. This encodes CASSPPQGPYEQYF. Supplemented by reference TRBV9 and TRBJ2-7, the full variable domain reads DSGVTQTPKHLITATGQRVTLRCSPRSGDLSVYWYQQSLDQGLQFLIQYYNGEERAKGNILERFSAQQFPDLHSELNLSSLELGDSALYFCASSPPQGPYEQYFGPGTRLTVT.

The chain recombines TRBV7-8 with TRBJ2-2; TRBD1 might be the D (6 bases). The CDR3 totals 16 residues. The V gene lost 1 base and the J gene lost 6 bases, with 15 bases spanning the gap. CDR1 SGHVS and CDR2 FQNEAQ come from the germline V gene. The CDR3 region is CASSLVGQGLAGELFF. The CDR3 DNA is TGTGCCAGCAGCTTAGTCGGCCAGGGGTTGGCCGGGGAGCTGTTTTTT.

This clone came up once. The rearrangement joins TRBV18 to TRBJ1-3, with TRBD1 matching 9 bases. Germline CDR1 is KGHSH and CDR2 is LQKENI. V was clipped by 5 bases and J by 4 bases; unmatched bases: 9. The CDR3 runs to 16 residues. The CDR3 DNA follows: TGTGCCAGCTCAACAACGACAGGGGGAGGAGGAAACACCATATATTTT. Its protein is CASSTTTGGGGNTIYF.

The chain links TRBV28 to TRBJ2-3; TRBD1 matches at 11 bases. The CDR3 sequence is 16 residues long. V lost 3 bases, J lost 3 bases, and 5 bases stayed unmatched. CDR1 is MDHEN, CDR2 SYDVKM, per germline. In DNA, the CDR3 is TGTGCCAGCAGTTTTGGAGGGACAGGGGGGACAGATACGCAGTATTTT. It specifies CASSFGGTGGTDTQYF. Complete variable domain (other parts from reference TRBV28 and TRBJ2-3): DVKVTQSSRYLVKRTGEKVFLECVQDMDHENMFWYRQDPGLGLRLIYFSYDVKMKEKGDIPEGYSVSREKKERFSLILESASTNQTSMYLCASSFGGTGGTDTQYFGPGTRLTVL.

The gene calls are TRBV19 and TRBJ1-5, with 7 bases that match TRBD1. CDR1 and CDR2 (germline): LNHDA, SQIVND (reference sequence). This CDR3 is built from 16 residues. The V segment lost 0 bases and the J segment 7 bases; nucleotides outside the gene matches: 9. For the CDR3, the DNA is TGTGCCAGTAGTATAGAGCGACAGGGCCTAGGACAGCCCCAGCATTTT. This sequence encodes CASSIERQGLGQPQHF. The variable domain in full, with the rest retrieved from reference TRBV19 and TRBJ1-5, is DGGITQSPKYLFRKEGQNVTLSCEQNLNHDAMYWYRQDPGQGLRLIYYSQIVNDFQKGDIAEGYSVSREKKESFPLTVTSAQKNPTAFYLCASSIERQGLGQPQHFGDGTRLSIL.

This clone has only a few counts. The gene calls are TRBV9 and TRBJ2-5, with 10 positions matching TRBD2. Germline CDR1 SGDLS, CDR2 YYNGEE. The CDR3 has 17 residues. The trim removed 0 bases at V and 5 bases at J, leaving 10 bases unmatched. The CDR3 DNA follows: TGTGCCAGCAGCGTAGGTGCTAGCGGGAGTCAGGGGGAGACCCAGTACTTC. This translates into CASSVGASGSQGETQYF.

The genes are TRBV30 and TRBJ2-1; D gene ambiguous. V lost 5 bases, J lost 6 bases, and 17 bases lay in between. There are 14 residues in the CDR3. Looked up from germline, CDR1 is GTSNPN and CDR2 is SVGIG (reference sequence). DNA of the CDR3: TGTGCCTGGGGCCCCCAACTAATTGCCAATGAGCAGTTCTTC. This encodes CAWGPQLIANEQFF.

The genes are TRBV6-2 or TRBV6-3 and TRBJ2-7, with 11 bases lining up with TRBD2. Germline lookup yields CDR1 MNHEY and CDR2 SVGEGT. After removal of 2 bases from V and 13 bases from J, the junction contained 7 bases not matched to a gene. The CDR3 sequence is 13 residues long. In DNA form, the CDR3 reads TGTGCCAGCAGTTACGGGACTAGCGGTCTGGTCTACTTC. Its protein is CASSYGTSGLVYF.

Points on this clone: Distinct nucleotide sequences in the sample also encode this CDR3. The J gene is TRBJ1-2, the V gene TRBV19, with D perhaps TRBD1 (6 bases). Germline V gene data show CDR1 as LNHDA and CDR2 as SQIVND (reference sequence). The CDR3 is 15 residues long. The germline V and J ends were trimmed by 4 bases and 4 bases, with 16 bases remaining between them. CDR3 sequence: CASSTSPGQGYGYTF. The CDR3 coding sequence is TGTGCCAGTAGTACTTCGCCGGGACAAGGCTATGGCTACACCTTC.

The gene calls are TRBV3-1 (or the pseudogene TRBV3-2) and TRBJ2-4, with 8 bases matching TRBD2. Germline V gene data show CDR1 as LGHDT and CDR2 as YNNKEL (reference sequence). The CDR3 spans 14 residues. Trimming removed 0 bases from V and 12 bases from J; junction bases left unmatched: 7. CDR3 amino acids: CASSQDRDSGDQYF. The CDR3 nucleotides read TGTGCCAGCAGCCAAGATCGGGATAGCGGGGATCAGTACTTC.

CDR3: CASSLGRRGRYGYTF. DNA for the CDR3: TGTGCCAGCAGCTTGGGTAGGAGGGGGCGGTATGGCTACACCTTC. This sequence joins TRBV5-6 and TRBJ1-2; 7 bases match TRBD1. CDR1 and CDR2 from the germline V gene are SGHDT and YYEEEE. V was pared by 0 bases and J by 5 bases, with 7 bases of the junction left unmatched. The CDR3 consists of 15 residues.

This chain joins TRBV5-1 and TRBJ2-1, with D maybe TRBD2 (6 bases). The CDR3 has 15 residues. V gave up 4 bases and J gave up 1 base, with 12 bases separating them. Germline CDR1 SGHRS, CDR2 YFSETQ. The CDR3 region is CASSLSSGSYNEQFF. For the CDR3, the DNA is TGCGCCAGCAGCCTGAGTAGCGGTTCCTACAATGAGCAGTTCTTC. The whole variable domain, remainder taken from reference TRBV5-1 and TRBJ2-1, is KAGVTQTPRYLIKTRGQQVTLSCSPISGHRSVSWYQQTPGQGLQFLFEYFSETQRNKGNFPGRFSGRQFSNSRSEMNVSTLELGDSALYLCASSLSSGSYNEQFFGPGTRLTVL.

V is TRBV29-1 and J is TRBJ2-3, with D tentatively TRBD2 (5 bases). Germline V gene lookup returns CDR1 SQVTM and CDR2 ANQGSEA. The CDR3 extends over 12 amino acids. Trimming shortened V by 4 bases and J by 1 base, and 6 bases separated the two germline ends. The CDR3 coding sequence is TGCAGCGTTGTCGGGGGCACAGATACGCAGTATTTT. Translating it yields CSVVGGTDTQYF.

The rearrangement joins TRBV3-1 (or the pseudogene TRBV3-2) to TRBJ2-1; perhaps TRBD1 as D (5 bases). This CDR3 is built from 14 residues. Germline V lookup: CDR1 LGHDT, CDR2 YNNKEL (reference sequence). Deletions cut 2 bases from V and 8 bases from J, with 13 bases between. The CDR3 here is CASSQMSGSDEQFF. CDR3 nucleotide sequence: TGTGCCAGCAGCCAAATGTCAGGGTCGGATGAGCAGTTCTTC.

The chain has TRBV5-1 and TRBJ1-2, with 7 bases aligning to TRBD1. The CDR3 is 15 residues long. Germline assignment: CDR1 SGHRS and CDR2 YFSETQ. The trim removed 0 bases at V and 4 bases at J, leaving 6 bases unmatched. CDR3 in DNA: TGCGCCAGCAGCTTGGCAGGGGGAGCCCTCTATGGCTACACCTTC. Its translation: CASSLAGGALYGYTF.

In its sample, this clone was seen a few times. The genes are TRBV9 and TRBJ2-7; TRBD2 matches at 9 bases. After removal of 4 bases from V and 3 bases from J, the junction contained 8 bases not matched to a gene. Per the germline V gene, CDR1 is SGDLS and CDR2 is YYNGEE. The CDR3 sequence is 15 residues long. CDR3 in DNA: TGTGCCAGCAGCTATTCCGGGACTAGCCGCTACGAGCAGTACTTC. Translation: CASSYSGTSRYEQYF. Full variable domain (missing parts from reference TRBV9 and TRBJ2-7): DSGVTQTPKHLITATGQRVTLRCSPRSGDLSVYWYQQSLDQGLQFLIQYYNGEERAKGNILERFSAQQFPDLHSELNLSSLELGDSALYFCASSYSGTSRYEQYFGPGTRLTVT.

J is TRBJ1-1 and V is TRBV5-1, with 7 bases matching TRBD1. The V and J ends lost 7 bases and 10 bases, in that order; junction bases with no gene match: 22. The CDR3 is 16 residues long. Germline CDR1 SGHRS, CDR2 YFSETQ. CDR3 region: CASSRRYHTGVGRAFF. DNA of the CDR3: TGCGCCAGCTCACGCCGTTACCATACAGGGGTGGGTAGAGCTTTCTTT.

The CDR3 DNA sequence: TGCGCCAGCAGTGAGTCCGGCAGGGCGAACACCGGGGAGCTGTTTTTT. Amino acids: CASSESGRANTGELFF. The V and J genes are TRBV10-1 and TRBJ2-2, with a tentative D call TRBD1 (5 bases). Trimming shortened V by 0 bases and J by 0 bases, and 8 bases separated the two germline ends. Germline V gene data show CDR1 as WNHNN and CDR2 as SYGVQD (reference sequence). CDR3 length equals 16 residues.